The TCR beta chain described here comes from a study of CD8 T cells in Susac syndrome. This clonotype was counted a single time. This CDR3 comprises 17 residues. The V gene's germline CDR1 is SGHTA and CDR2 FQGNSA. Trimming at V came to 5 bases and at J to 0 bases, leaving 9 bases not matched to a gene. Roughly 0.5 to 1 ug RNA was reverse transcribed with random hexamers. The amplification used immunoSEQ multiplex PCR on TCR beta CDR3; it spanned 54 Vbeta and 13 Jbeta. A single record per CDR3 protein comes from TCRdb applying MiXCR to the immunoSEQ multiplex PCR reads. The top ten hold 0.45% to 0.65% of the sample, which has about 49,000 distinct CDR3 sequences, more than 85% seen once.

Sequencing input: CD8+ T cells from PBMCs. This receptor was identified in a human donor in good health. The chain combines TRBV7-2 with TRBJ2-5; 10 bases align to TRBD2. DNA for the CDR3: TGTGCCAGCAGCGAGGGACTAGCGAATCCGTACCAAGAGACCCAGTACTTC. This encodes CASSEGLANPYQETQYF.